What follows are 12 T cell receptor beta chains derived from one specimen sequenced in a study of T cell repertoires in cytomegalovirus infection. TCRdb recomputed calls from the reads with MiXCR, one row per CDR3 protein. This table has roughly 150,000 distinct CDR3 sequences, 32% appearing once. Their antigens are not known. Sequenced here: CD8+ T cells from cultured PBMCs, sampled from culture after CMV antigen stimulation. These TCRs come from a human donor in good health (CMV status not recorded). Some clones in this sample may be carry-over from other donors' samples.

The chain links TRBV9 to TRBJ2-7; unclear D gene. V was pared by 3 bases and J by 3 bases, with 7 bases between. Per germline, CDR1 SGDLS and CDR2 YYNGEE. The CDR3 has 12 residues. The chain's CDR3 is CASSADGYEQYF. As DNA, the CDR3 is TGTGCCAGCAGCGCTGACGGCTACGAGCAGTACTTC.

This clonotype was observed many times. This chain connects TRBV2 to TRBJ2-5, with 9 bases identical to TRBD1. The CDR3 covers 15 residues. Per the germline V gene, CDR1 is SNHLY and CDR2 is FYNNEI. Trimming took 8 bases from V and 4 from J; bases not matched to a gene: 11. DNA of the CDR3: TGTGCCAGCCTCCGCGGGACAGGGTTTGGAGAGACCCAGTACTTC. Translation: CASLRGTGFGETQYF. The complete variable domain, with remaining parts taken from reference TRBV2 and TRBJ2-5, reads EPEVTQTPSHQVTQMGQEVILRCVPISNHLYFYWYRQILGQKVEFLVSFYNNEISEKSEIFDDQFSVERPDGSNFTLKIRSTKLEDSAMYFCASLRGTGFGETQYFGPGTRLLVL.

This clonotype occurred once. The chain employs TRBV14 and TRBJ1-5, with a tentative D call TRBD1 (5 bases). This CDR3 region has 18 residues. CDR1 and CDR2 from the germline V gene are SGHDN and FVKESK. Trimming shortened V by 0 bases and J by 2 bases, and 17 bases separated the two germline ends. The CDR3 protein is CASSQDGDGALGNQPQHF. In DNA, the CDR3 is TGTGCCAGCAGCCAAGATGGGGATGGGGCGTTGGGCAATCAGCCCCAGCATTTT.

This clonotype came up once. The chain couples TRBV5-1 to TRBJ2-3, with TRBD1 matching over 8 bases. J lost 4 bases, V lost 1 base, and 5 bases had no gene match. The V gene's germline CDR1 is SGHRS and CDR2 YFSETQ. There are 15 residues in the CDR3. The CDR3 spells CASSLLTGDPDTQYF. CDR3 DNA sequence: TGCGCCAGCAGCTTGTTGACAGGGGATCCAGATACGCAGTATTTT. Supplemented by reference TRBV5-1 and TRBJ2-3, the full variable domain reads KAGVTQTPRYLIKTRGQQVTLSCSPISGHRSVSWYQQTPGQGLQFLFEYFSETQRNKGNFPGRFSGRQFSNSRSEMNVSTLELGDSALYLCASSLLTGDPDTQYFGPGTRLTVL.

This clonotype was seen only a few times. V usage is TRBV4-1 and J usage is TRBJ1-1, with D hard to call. CDR3 length: 16 residues. Germline CDR1 is MGHRA and CDR2 is YSYEKL. With 0 bases removed from V and 0 bases from J, the gap between germline ends came to 11 bases. The CDR3 here is CASSQDPGFMNTEAFF. DNA for the CDR3: TGCGCCAGCAGCCAAGATCCAGGCTTTATGAACACTGAAGCTTTCTTT.

The gene calls are TRBV12-3 or TRBV12-4 and TRBJ2-2; 9 nucleotides match TRBD1. The trim removed 7 bases at V and 5 bases at J, leaving 5 bases unmatched. CDR3 length: 14 amino acids. CDR3 coding DNA: TGTGCCAGCAATACCGGGACAGGGACCGGGGAGCTGTTTTTT. Amino acid sequence: CASNTGTGTGELFF.

A few counts support this clonotype. The chain employs TRBV25-1 and TRBJ2-7; 9 bases are a match to TRBD2. The CDR3 loop spans 14 amino acids. Germline CDR1 is MGHDK and CDR2 is SYGVNS. The V segment lost 3 bases and the J segment 5 bases; nucleotides outside the gene matches: 5. The CDR3 coding sequence is TGTGCCAGCAGTGATTTAGCGGGGGTAGACGAGCAGTACTTC. Its protein product is CASSDLAGVDEQYF.

This clonotype was counted between two and nine times. This chain links TRBV19 with TRBJ2-1; possible D gene TRBD2, 5 bases. The CDR3 runs 14 residues. V was clipped by 4 bases and J by 10 bases, with 17 bases between them. Germline-derived CDR1 and CDR2 are LNHDA and SQIVND (reference sequence). The CDR3 nucleotides are TGTGCCAGTAGTACCCGGGCCCAGCCGGGGGAGCAGTTCTTC. This gives the protein CASSTRAQPGEQFF.

The chain carries TRBV2 and TRBJ1-2; no firm D call. V lost 4 bases and J 3 bases, leaving 9 bases between the germline ends. The CDR3 totals 13 residues. CDR1 is SNHLY and CDR2 is FYNNEI in the germline V gene. CDR3 loop: CASSGSWDYGYTF. DNA for the CDR3: TGTGCCAGCAGTGGATCTTGGGACTATGGCTACACCTTC.

This clonotype showed up just a few times. V is TRBV14 and J is TRBJ2-5, with no clear D. The ends were cut back, 1 base at V and 0 bases at J, with 3 bases in the middle. The CDR3 runs to 13 residues. CDR1 and CDR2 from the germline V gene are SGHDN and FVKESK. The CDR3 spells CASSQGYQETQYF. CDR3 coding DNA: TGTGCCAGCAGCCAAGGGTACCAAGAGACCCAGTACTTC.

This clonotype showed up just a few times. This chain links TRBV7-9 with TRBJ2-1, with TRBD2 as a possible D gene (6 bases). V lost 1 base to trimming and J lost 2 bases, with 12 bases between them. The CDR3 loop spans 16 amino acids. The germline CDR1 and CDR2 sequences are SEHNR and FQNEAQ (reference sequence). In DNA form, the CDR3 reads TGTGCCAGCAGCTTAGTCGCCGGGGGTCCCTACAATGAGCAGTTCTTC. The encoded protein is CASSLVAGGPYNEQFF.

The chain uses TRBV12-3 or TRBV12-4 and TRBJ1-1; TRBD1 is a possible D gene (6 bases). The V end lost 8 bases, the J end lost 12 bases, and 16 bases lay between the germline ends. The CDR3 covers 11 residues. The CDR3 here is CASGMTGYTFF. CDR3 nucleotides: TGTGCCAGCGGGATGACAGGATACACTTTCTTT.